Listed below are T cell receptor beta chains from one sample, sequenced in a study of Ad26.COV2.S vaccination and SARS-CoV-2 variants. Method: immunoSEQ multiplex PCR; TCRdb's copy keeps in-frame clones and lacks some. There are about 680,000 clones in the sample; 89% occur only once, and roughly 1.5% lies in the top ten. The material was peripheral blood, obtained in a trial of Ad26.COV2.S vaccine versus placebo. The receptors stem from a person between 18 and 65 years old who received the Ad26.COV2.S COVID-19 vaccine or a placebo. The conserved cysteine and the conserved F or W are not part of the CDR3 here. Each record gives: J gene, V gene, CDR3 protein.

J gene: TRBJ2-7
V gene: TRBV10-3
CDR3 protein: AISSTGDEQY

J gene: TRBJ1-1
V gene: TRBV24-1
CDR3 protein: ATSDYPFNEAF

J gene: TRBJ1-2
V gene: TRBV12-3/TRBV12-4
CDR3 protein: ASSWVRNYGYT

J gene: TRBJ1-2
V gene: TRBV14
CDR3 protein: ASSQVEGTHGGYT

J gene: TRBJ1-1
V gene: TRBV7-2
CDR3 protein: ASSLAGASTEAF

J gene: TRBJ2-5
V gene: TRBV18
CDR3 protein: ASSPPVRETQY

J gene: TRBJ1-5
V gene: TRBV7-8
CDR3 protein: ASSLFVGQPQH

J gene: TRBJ2-7
V gene: TRBV5-8
CDR3 protein: ASSFGTSSSYEQY

J gene: TRBJ1-2
V gene: TRBV18
CDR3 protein: ASSPPARGGDGYT

J gene: TRBJ1-5
V gene: TRBV5-3
CDR3 protein: ARSSPDGHNQPQH

J gene: TRBJ2-1
V gene: TRBV14
CDR3 protein: ASSQYPGGAFYNEQF

J gene: TRBJ1-1
V gene: TRBV7-9
CDR3 protein: ASSLVPGRDTEAF

J gene: TRBJ2-3
V gene: TRBV3-1/TRBV3-2
CDR3 protein: ASSQDVRASTDTQY

J gene: TRBJ1-2
V gene: TRBV18
CDR3 protein: ASSPLGQGLGYT

J gene: TRBJ2-7
V gene: TRBV7-9
CDR3 protein: ASSPQGESYEQY

J gene: TRBJ2-1
V gene: TRBV7-2
CDR3 protein: ASSFGGQAYNEQF

J gene: TRBJ2-7
V gene: TRBV30
CDR3 protein: AWSVDRGDEQY

J gene: TRBJ1-2
V gene: TRBV27
CDR3 protein: ASSHDRGNGYT

J gene: TRBJ2-2
V gene: TRBV2
CDR3 protein: ASSGGYTGELF

J gene: TRBJ2-5
V gene: TRBV5-5
CDR3 protein: ASSPGLLQETQY

J gene: TRBJ2-1
V gene: TRBV7-9
CDR3 protein: ASSPPPEGHEQF

J gene: TRBJ1-4
V gene: TRBV30
CDR3 protein: AWSGPGGYEKLF

J gene: TRBJ1-3
V gene: TRBV2
CDR3 protein: ASSSQTLAGNTIY

J gene: TRBJ2-7
V gene: TRBV15
CDR3 protein: ATSPGRGASYEQY

J gene: TRBJ2-1
V gene: TRBV19
CDR3 protein: ASSIDGVYNEQF

J gene: TRBJ2-7
V gene: TRBV27
CDR3 protein: ASSVGTHFSYEQY

J gene: TRBJ2-1
V gene: TRBV7-8
CDR3 protein: ASSLGGAGQGNNEQF

J gene: TRBJ1-5
V gene: TRBV7-2
CDR3 protein: ASSPDRGWGQPQH

J gene: TRBJ2-4
V gene: TRBV10-2
CDR3 protein: ASSELLTAKNIQY

J gene: TRBJ1-6
V gene: TRBV19
CDR3 protein: ASSIRMSLGTKSPLH

J gene: TRBJ2-1
V gene: TRBV3-1/TRBV3-2
CDR3 protein: ASSQRQGTYNEQF

J gene: TRBJ2-7
V gene: TRBV30
CDR3 protein: AWGTSGFYEQY

J gene: TRBJ2-2
V gene: TRBV5-1
CDR3 protein: ASSLFGTNTGELF

J gene: TRBJ1-3
V gene: TRBV9
CDR3 protein: ASSGAGQSKVSGNTIY

J gene: TRBJ2-7
V gene: TRBV24-1
CDR3 protein: ATSAARARVPSEQY

J gene: TRBJ2-7
V gene: TRBV30
CDR3 protein: ACRAGTGTLGEQY

J gene: TRBJ2-1
V gene: TRBV2
CDR3 protein: ASSGASGLGEF

J gene: TRBJ1-2
V gene: TRBV27
CDR3 protein: ASSFGQYYGYT

J gene: TRBJ2-7
V gene: TRBV6-5
CDR3 protein: ASSYSVNRGEQY

J gene: TRBJ1-1
V gene: TRBV3-1/TRBV3-2
CDR3 protein: ASSQEAGSPTAF

J gene: TRBJ2-1
V gene: TRBV6-5
CDR3 protein: ASSYRGQAHQDQF

J gene: TRBJ1-3
V gene: TRBV5-8
CDR3 protein: ASSSSSGNTIY

J gene: TRBJ2-7
V gene: TRBV27
CDR3 protein: ASSLSGSSPSYEQY

J gene: TRBJ2-2
V gene: TRBV5-6
CDR3 protein: ASSPETGGRVGELF